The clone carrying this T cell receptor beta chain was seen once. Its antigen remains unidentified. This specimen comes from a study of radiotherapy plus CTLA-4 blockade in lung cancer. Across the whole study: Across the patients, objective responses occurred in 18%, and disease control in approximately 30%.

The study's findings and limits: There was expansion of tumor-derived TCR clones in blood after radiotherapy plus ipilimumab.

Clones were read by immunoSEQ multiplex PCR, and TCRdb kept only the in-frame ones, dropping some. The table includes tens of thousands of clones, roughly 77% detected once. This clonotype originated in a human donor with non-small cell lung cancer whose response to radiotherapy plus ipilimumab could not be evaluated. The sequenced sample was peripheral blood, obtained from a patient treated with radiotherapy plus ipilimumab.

The CDR3, as DNA: TGCGCCAGCAGCTTGGCCGAGAAGAGATCGGACATTCAGTACTTC. Its protein is CASSLAEKRSDIQYF. The V call is TRBV5-1, the J call TRBJ2-4; D not certain. This CDR3 region has 15 residues. Trimming stripped 0 bases from V and 8 bases from J, with 15 bases between. Germline V CDR1 and CDR2: SGHRS, YFSETQ.